This T cell receptor (beta chain) was captured by sequencing in a study of OX40 agonist ivuxolimab in advanced cancers. TCRdb's copy holds only in-frame clones and misses some; the assay was immunoSEQ multiplex PCR. This sample has around 75,000 clones, with 70% to 90% found just once. Study outcomes and limitations: Antigens targeted by the expanded peripheral T cells were not determined.

With respect to this clone: The antigen remains unidentified.

This CDR3 comprises 13 residues. The germline V and J ends were trimmed by 2 bases and 4 bases, with 5 bases remaining between them. CDR1 MNHEY and CDR2 SVGAGI come from the germline V gene. The cohort excluded patients with autoimmune disease history or systemic immunosuppression. The chain has TRBV6-5 and TRBJ2-2; D is ambiguous. The starting material was CD4+ or CD8+ T cells sorted from blood, obtained in a trial of the OX40 agonist ivuxolimab. This clonotype originated in an adult with an advanced solid tumor such as melanoma, head and neck, liver or kidney cancer. The CDR3 DNA sequence: TGTGCCAGCAGTTACGGCGTCACCGGGGAGCTGTTTTTT. It specifies CASSYGVTGELFF.